These 5 T cell receptor beta chains were all obtained from the same sample, sequenced in a study of blood T cell repertoires in COVID-19. Data came from immunoSEQ multiplex PCR; TCRdb stores just in-frame clones and leaves some out. The sample records tens of thousands of clones, about 80% being singletons. Sequences were obtained from peripheral blood. Receptors were obtained from a middle-aged man with COVID-19, enrolled during active disease.

The CDR3 loop reads CASSAHPGQAPFEAFF. The CDR3 nucleotides are TGTGCCAGCAGCGCGCACCCGGGACAGGCTCCATTTGAAGCTTTCTTT. This rearrangement joins TRBV9 to TRBJ1-1; 8 bases are shared with TRBD1. The ends lost 3 bases at V and 7 bases at J; junction bases unmatched: 14. CDR1 and CDR2 (germline): SGDLS, YYNGEE. This CDR3 region has 16 residues.

The chain carries TRBV12-5 and TRBJ2-7, with D possibly matching TRBD2 (6 bases). With 6 bases removed from V and 2 bases from J, the gap between germline ends came to 17 bases. The CDR3 runs to 15 residues. Germline V gene sequence: CDR1 LGHNT, CDR2 FRNRAP. CDR3 sequence (DNA): TGTGCTAGTGGAGACGGGACTCTGGGGGCCTACGAGCAGTACTTC. It is translated as CASGDGTLGAYEQYF.

The chain employs TRBV5-1 and TRBJ2-5; no clear D. The V gene lost 5 bases and the J gene lost 2 bases, with 4 bases spanning the gap. Germline loops: CDR1 SGHRS, CDR2 YFSETQ. CDR3 length: 11 amino acids. The CDR3 loop is CASREQETQYF. The CDR3 bases are TGCGCCAGCAGGGAGCAAGAGACCCAGTACTTC.

The chain links TRBV18 to TRBJ2-7, with 11 bases lining up with TRBD2. V lost 5 bases and J lost 3; bases outside the gene matches: 3. Germline lookup yields CDR1 KGHSH and CDR2 LQKENI. The CDR3 has 14 residues. CDR3 sequence (DNA): TGTGCCAGCTCAGAGGGACTAGCGGACTACGAGCAGTACTTC. Amino acid sequence: CASSEGLADYEQYF.

The V call is TRBV5-4, the J call TRBJ2-3, with TRBD2 matching over 10 bases. The J segment lost 1 base and the V segment lost 2 bases, leaving 4 bases of the junction unmatched. In germline, CDR1 is SGHNT, CDR2 YYREEE (reference sequence). CDR3 size: 16 residues. The CDR3 sequence is CASSLLLAGGTDTQYF. CDR3 DNA: TGTGCCAGCAGCTTACTGCTAGCGGGGGGCACAGATACGCAGTATTTT.